The T cell receptor (beta chain) described here comes from a study of T-cell reconstitution after alpha-beta-depleted transplantation in children. This clonotype was observed at least ten times. The antigen remains unidentified. General study points: At the one-year point after transplant, T-cell counts and TCRbeta diversity were found to come mostly from T cells that had been newly produced. Alpha-beta T cells about two months after transplant reportedly derived from several hundred expanded graft clones. Some patients owed their high day-60 TCRbeta diversity to surviving recipient T cells and thymic progenitors.

Preparation of the TCRbeta library used unique molecular identifiers. TCRdb analysed the PCR reads with MiXCR anew, one entry per CDR3 protein. The table includes 350,000 to 500,000 distinct CDR3 sequences, over 40% detected once. With V trimmed by 3 bases and J by 4 bases, 5 bases remained unmatched. CDR3 size: 15 residues. The germline gives CDR1 ENHRY, CDR2 SYGVKD. The chain combines TRBV10-3 with TRBJ2-5; 10 bases agree with TRBD2. This specimen consisted of PBMCs, obtained before TCRalphabeta/CD19-depleted stem cell transplant. The TCR sequence derives from a girl aged 2 to 10 with aplastic anemia, due to receive a stem cell transplant. In DNA, the CDR3 is TGTGCCATCAGTGAATCTAGCGGGAGCGGAGAGACCCAGTACTTC. It encodes CAISESSGSGETQYF.